This TCR beta chain was obtained from a study of T cells after yellow fever vaccination. Whole-study context: SMART-Seq v4 Ultra Low Input prepared libraries from low-cell fractions. Study results and limitations: Most primary-vaccination clones reappeared after the booster (approximately 95% CD4, 88% CD8). The secondary T-cell response peaked on day 5, not day 15, but was weaker.

This CDR3 contains 14 residues. Germline V gene data show CDR1 as KGHDR and CDR2 as SFDVKD. The V end lost 3 bases, the J end lost 2 bases, and 10 bases lay between the germline ends. A 5'RACE template-switching step, the method used to make TCR cDNA, added a universal primer site and UMIs. TCRdb independently ran MiXCR on the 5' RACE reads; one entry per CDR3 protein. Of about 260,000 distinct CDR3 sequences listed, approximately 3.5% were seen once; the top ten hold over 15%. This clonotype has at least ten counts. Its antigen is undetermined. Specimen: PBMCs, collected 15 days after the yellow fever booster vaccination. This chain uses TRBV24-1 with TRBJ2-7; D not certain. The clonotype comes from a man aged 18-30 years who received the YFV17D yellow fever vaccine. This chain's CDR3 is CATSDRPDPYEQYF. The DNA for the CDR3 is TGTGCCACCAGTGATAGGCCAGATCCCTACGAGCAGTACTTC.